This T cell receptor (beta chain) was retrieved from a study of blood T cells in healthy people across ages. Turning to the study itself: Every two T cells gave about one barcoded beta molecule via template switching.

The germline CDR1 and CDR2 sequences are MNHNY and SVGAGI (reference sequence). This CDR3 has 14 residues. Trimming removed 2 bases at V and 4 bases at J, with 11 bases between. This clonotype was seen more than once but under ten times. Primed by a sample-barcoded 5' primer and a J-beta primer mix, a second PCR proceeded for about 6 to 12 cycles. Each CDR3 protein is one row after TCRdb ran MiXCR on the 5' RACE reads. Of approximately 360,000 distinct CDR3 sequences in the sample, more than 45% were seen once. Each sample yielded at least 6 million isolated PBMCs. This TCR was sampled from a man in his sixties in good health. V usage is TRBV6-6 and J usage is TRBJ1-2; tentative D call: TRBD1 (5 bases). The specimen was blood. CDR3 in DNA: TGTGCCAGCAGTTACAGCAGGGCCCGCTATGGCTACACCTTC. Encoded protein: CASSYSRARYGYTF.